This T cell receptor (beta chain) was retrieved from a study of T cell responses to AZD1222 COVID-19 vaccine. Study conclusions and caveats: Clonal diversity was possibly underestimated, and the donors were mostly white British, with more females. Vaccine-associated CD4 TCRs spanned spike, dominant at 160-218 and 743-854. Two AZD1222 doses significantly raised spike-specific TCR breadth and depth over controls.

TCRdb's table, derived via immunoSEQ multiplex PCR, lists solely in-frame clones and lacks some. The table records roughly 70,000 clones, 85% to 95% of them present only once. V dropped 2 bases and J dropped 5 bases, with 10 bases sitting between them. Germline-derived CDR1 and CDR2 are KGHSH and LQKENI. This CDR3 contains 13 residues. As to this clone: Antigen: not known.

Source: peripheral blood, taken 28 days after the second dose of the MenACWY control vaccine. The receptor comes from an adult who received the MenACWY meningococcal vaccine as a control. The chain joins TRBV18 to TRBJ2-7, with D tentatively TRBD2 (6 bases). CDR3 region: CASSPSRGDEQYF. The CDR3 nucleotides read TGTGCCAGCTCACCATCCCGCGGGGACGAGCAGTACTTC.